This T cell receptor beta chain is drawn from a study of cytomegalovirus exposure and HLA in healthy donors (TCRdb year 2017). Context from the whole study: In an earlier analysis of around 540 of the donors, around 290 Gb of sequence data and approximately 120 million unique TCR beta sequences from about 179 million T cells were reported. An early release that covered more than 550 HLA-typed donors contained approximately 290 gigabases of sequencing data and around 85 million unique TCR sequences. Among the approximately 430 genotyped donors, around 79% belonged to the genetic ancestry cluster associated with self-reported Caucasian donors. The study aimed to test whether cataloging public T cell receptors could reveal signatures of past pathogen exposure. Using immunosequencing, the study profiled T cell repertoires from 640 or so subjects and related those repertoires to cytomegalovirus serostatus. A separate validation cohort of more than 100 different subjects was used in addition to the approximately 640-subject first cohort. To predict cytomegalovirus infection status, the study combined high-throughput TCR immunosequencing, statistical association of individual TCRs with disease status, and machine learning. A later analysis re-examined previously published TCR beta repertoires from roughly 720 donors and added high-resolution HLA genotyping to investigate patterns of TCR occurrence. In the later analysis, no new phenotypic data were used to find candidate immune exposures; instead, reliance was placed on TCR beta sequences and their occurrence across donors. An earlier analysis of fewer than 750 of the donors used high-throughput TCR beta sequencing to judge whether each TCR beta V gene segment behaved as functional or pseudogenic. Alongside the repertoire data, information on donor age, sex, ethnicity and CMV serostatus was compiled. A later genetic analysis used genome-wide SNP genotypes for about three fifths of the 666 donors, treating that subset as a discovery cohort. Every repertoire in the discovery cohort had been generated on one and the same sequencing platform. HLA typing included class I and class II loci at four-digit resolution. The number of typed donors differed by locus: roughly 620-630 for A, B, C, DRB1 and DQB1; 522 for DQA1; some 610 for DPA1; and some 430 for DPB1. Roughly five DR-DQ haplotypes were handled as single units for association and clustering because linkage in the cohort was strong. Among a few hundred genotyped donors of the cohort, an average of roughly 240,000 unique TCR beta nucleotide sequences were sequenced per donor, roughly 20% of them non-productive. Broad study findings and their caveats: Roughly uniform sequencing depth across donors was assumed in presence/absence analyses, although this assumption may not hold. The 87-base-pair reads could not distinguish some IMGT-functional V segments, including TRBV6-2 and TRBV6-3, so those segments were excluded. Because some donors lacked HLA typing at each locus, the association tests relied only on the typed subset. In an earlier analysis of more than 500 of the donors, most TCR beta V segments appeared in productive rearrangements about 87% or about 30% of the time, broadly matching IMGT annotations. A further reported finding was that TCR beta sequences accurately predicted the HLA-A and HLA-B alleles for most subjects in the first cohort. In this cohort, only TCR beta chains were sequenced, and detectable features were limited by the absence of alpha or paired-chain data. In a later analysis, the rate of TCR association differed among HLA loci, with DRB1 alleles having the most associated TCRs and HLA-C alleles having the fewest. Assigning TCR associations to individual alleles was difficult when HLA alleles, especially DR and DQ, strongly co-occurred. Cytomegalovirus status was reported to be diagnosed by the classifier with high specificity and sensitivity in both the original and validation cohorts. A later analysis found that HLA-associated TCR beta chains were more clonally expanded and had lower generation probabilities than equally common non-associated chains. In a later analysis, several top co-occurrence clusters were reported to appear linked to parvovirus B19, influenza, CMV and Epstein-Barr virus. Three of the identified cytomegalovirus-associated TCR beta chains were confirmed in vitro to be specific for cytomegalovirus antigens. An association between a missense DCLRE1C variant and V-gene and J-gene trimming of TCR beta chains was found in a later genetic analysis and replicated in an independent cohort. A later analysis found that most CMV-associated TCR beta chains appeared HLA-restricted, with HLA associations seemingly driven largely by CMV exposure. It was suggested by the authors that the approach could potentially be generalized to other disease states and immunological phenotypes. For the cohort, immune exposure information was limited to CMV serostatus. While some public TCRs were present in many individuals, most TCR sequences turned up only very rarely across donors. Over 15 rarely observed V segments, including chromosome 9 orphons, were excluded from the earlier analysis of about 500 of the donors because counts were too low. Linkage disequilibrium might explain the correlated functional status among segregating V segments, but an unknown experimental factor could not be excluded. The study listed approximately 150 TCR beta chains as associated with cytomegalovirus. A later analysis associated 17,000 or so TCR beta sequences with specific HLA alleles at a false discovery rate of 0.05. In a later genetic analysis, fewer N-insertions in productive TCRs were reported among donors in an Asian-associated ancestry cluster than the approximately 670-donor mean. A cluster of highly shared sequence variants was judged likely to be a technical artifact of the sequencing pipeline.

V and J are truncated by 7 bases and 6 bases respectively, leaving an intervening sequence of 18 bases. Reading the germline V gene gives CDR1 MDHEN and CDR2 SYDVKM. Measured from the cysteine to the phenylalanine, the CDR3 is 14 residues long. The CDR3 DNA has 42 bases and is translated from base 1. With respect to this clone: The antigen it binds to is not known. The record has no base qualities; no much larger clone is one base away.

The cohort consisted of fewer than 700 healthy bone marrow donors. At the time of sampling, every cohort member was nominally healthy, though immune exposures that went unrecorded were likely present. The donor was CMV seronegative and was included in the group of around 320 seronegative cohort members. A peripheral blood sample was collected from each donor, and TCR beta sequencing was performed on peripheral blood mononuclear cells. The Qiagen DNeasy Blood Extraction Kit was used to extract genomic DNA from the blood cell samples. The library was prepared using the immunoSEQ multiplex PCR assay. For the multiplex PCR, a mixture combining 60 forward primers for TCR Vbeta segments and 13 reverse primers for TCR Jbeta segments was used. The CDR3 region of rearranged TCR beta genes was amplified from genomic DNA by a multiplex PCR assay. On the Illumina HiSeq System, the amplified TCR beta libraries were sequenced as 87-base-pair reads. The original methods were these. Across the 666 repertoires, a later analysis counted tens of millions of unique TCR beta chains, 9.5 million to 12 million of which were shared by at least two donors. A nearest-neighbor algorithm error-corrected the raw reads and collapsed the reads into unique sequences, merging closely related sequences to remove PCR and sequencing errors. CDR3 sequences were aligned to IMGT reference sequences to assign V, D and J gene segments. For a sequence to be retained, a match of at least six nucleotides to both a V gene segment and a J gene segment was required. Rearrangements were called productive when the CDR3 lacked stop codons and stayed in frame with V and J; all others were non-productive. CDR3 was defined by IMGT convention, running from the second conserved V-encoded cysteine to the conserved J-encoded phenylalanine. The earlier analysis of about 570 of the donors excluded any sequence lacking an unambiguous match to a single V gene segment. In an earlier analysis of roughly 600 of the donors, a V segment was called functional when productive rearrangements were above 56.7%, and segregating when the standard deviation between donors exceeded 5%. A statistical classification framework was built to diagnose cytomegalovirus status from the catalog of TCR beta chain sequences. V and J gene assignment, in a later analysis, came from comparing TCR nucleotide sequences with IMGT/GENE-DB human TR gene sequences. Using the TCRdist pipeline, a later analysis assigned CDR3 sequences along with most-parsimonious VDJ recombination scenarios. In a later analysis, every TCR beta chain was defined by the combination of its CDR3 amino acid sequence and its V-gene family, and reads without a unique V-gene family were dropped. To address suspected cross-contamination and a sequencing artifact, a later analysis removed 550 to 750 highly shared, low-generation-probability nucleotide sequences. A later analysis calculated a clonal expansion index for each public chain from normalized within-repertoire ranks of inferred template counts. In a later analysis, generation probabilities were computed using a VDJ recombination model fitted to out-of-frame rearrangements, and the results were checked against IGoR. Hypergeometric tests were used in a later analysis to score TCR-TCR, TCR-HLA and TCR-CMV co-occurrence, with a repertoire-size bias correction applied to the TCR pairs. A later analysis estimated false discovery rates by permuting HLA or CMV assignments 20 times. A later analysis grouped co-occurring TCRs with DBSCAN, adding TCRdist sequence similarity when clustering within HLA-allele-positive subsets. Co-occurrence clustering excluded repertoires with fewer than 30,000 or more than 120,000 public chains, plus five with anomalous nucleotide sharing. Held by TCRdb, this immuneACCESS table contains in-frame sequences only and omits some clones. Under half of the omission traces to an unresolved V gene where checked; the cause of the rest is unknown. V, J and clone size were drawn from that table, and D and trimming were deduced from the DNA. Present in this sample are approximately 140,000 clones, roughly 79% of which were seen just once. In total, the top ten clones hold roughly 1.8% of the sample.

Sequencing used PBMCs. The receptor was isolated from a woman between 40 and 50 years old in good health and CMV-seronegative. The chain joins TRBV28 to TRBJ1-2; the D gene identity is not certain. The CDR3 loop reads CASTAEPRENGYTF. In nucleotides, the sequence is TGTGCCAGCACCGCCGAGCCTCGGGAGAATGGCTACACCTTC.